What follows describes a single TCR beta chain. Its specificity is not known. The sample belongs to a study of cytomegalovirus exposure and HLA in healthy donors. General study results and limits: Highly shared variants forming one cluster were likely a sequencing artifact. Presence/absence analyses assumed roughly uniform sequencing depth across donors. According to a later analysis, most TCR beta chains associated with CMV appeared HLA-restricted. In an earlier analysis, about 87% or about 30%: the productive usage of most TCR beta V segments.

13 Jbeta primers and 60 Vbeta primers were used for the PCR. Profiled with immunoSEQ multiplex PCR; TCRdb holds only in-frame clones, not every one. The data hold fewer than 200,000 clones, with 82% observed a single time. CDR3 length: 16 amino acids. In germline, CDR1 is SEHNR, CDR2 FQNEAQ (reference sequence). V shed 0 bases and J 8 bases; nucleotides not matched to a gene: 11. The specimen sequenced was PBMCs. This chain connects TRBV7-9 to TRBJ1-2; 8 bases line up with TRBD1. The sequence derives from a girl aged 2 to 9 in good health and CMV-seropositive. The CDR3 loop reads CASSLAIQGAREGYTF. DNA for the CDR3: TGTGCCAGCAGCTTAGCGATCCAGGGGGCCAGGGAAGGCTACACCTTC.